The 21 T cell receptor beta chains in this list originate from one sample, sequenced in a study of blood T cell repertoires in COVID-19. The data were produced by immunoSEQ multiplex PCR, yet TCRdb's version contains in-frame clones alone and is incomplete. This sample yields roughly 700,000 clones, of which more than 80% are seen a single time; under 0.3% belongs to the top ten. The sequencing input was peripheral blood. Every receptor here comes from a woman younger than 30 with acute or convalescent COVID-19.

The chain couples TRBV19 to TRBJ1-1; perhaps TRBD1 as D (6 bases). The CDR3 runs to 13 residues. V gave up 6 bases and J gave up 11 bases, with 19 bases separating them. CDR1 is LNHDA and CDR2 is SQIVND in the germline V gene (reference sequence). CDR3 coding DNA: TGTGCCAGTAGCCCGACAGGAGCGATAGGGGCTTTCTTT. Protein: CASSPTGAIGAFF.

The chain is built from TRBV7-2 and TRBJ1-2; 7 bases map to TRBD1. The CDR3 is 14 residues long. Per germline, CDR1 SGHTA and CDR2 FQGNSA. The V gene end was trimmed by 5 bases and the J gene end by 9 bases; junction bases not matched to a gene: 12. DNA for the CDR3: TGTGCCAGCAGCCCGGGCGGACAGGAAAGCAGCTACACCTTC. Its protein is CASSPGGQESSYTF.

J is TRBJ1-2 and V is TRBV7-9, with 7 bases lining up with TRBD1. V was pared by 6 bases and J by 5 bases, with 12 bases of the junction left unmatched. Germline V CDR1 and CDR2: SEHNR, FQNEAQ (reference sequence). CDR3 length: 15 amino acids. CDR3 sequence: CASSVWDSELYGYTF. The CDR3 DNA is TGTGCCAGCAGTGTTTGGGACAGTGAGTTATATGGCTACACCTTC.

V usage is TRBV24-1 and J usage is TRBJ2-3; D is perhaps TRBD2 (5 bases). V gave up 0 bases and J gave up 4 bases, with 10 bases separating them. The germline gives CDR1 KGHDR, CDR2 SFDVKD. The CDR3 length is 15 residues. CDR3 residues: CATSDLFGRADTQYF. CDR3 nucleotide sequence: TGTGCCACCAGTGATTTGTTTGGGCGGGCAGATACGCAGTATTTT.

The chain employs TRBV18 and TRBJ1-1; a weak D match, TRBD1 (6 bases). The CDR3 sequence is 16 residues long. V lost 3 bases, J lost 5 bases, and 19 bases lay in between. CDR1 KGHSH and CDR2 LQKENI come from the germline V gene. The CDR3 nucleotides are TGTGCCAGCTCACCTCAAGATCTGGGGGCCCGAACTGAAGCTTTCTTT. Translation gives CASSPQDLGARTEAFF.

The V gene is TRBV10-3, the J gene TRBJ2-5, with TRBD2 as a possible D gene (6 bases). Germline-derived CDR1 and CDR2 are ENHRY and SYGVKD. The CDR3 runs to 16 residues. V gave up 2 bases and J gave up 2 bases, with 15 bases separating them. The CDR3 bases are TGTGCCATCAGTGAGGCAGGGACTCCCCCACAAGAGACCCAGTACTTC. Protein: CAISEAGTPPQETQYF.

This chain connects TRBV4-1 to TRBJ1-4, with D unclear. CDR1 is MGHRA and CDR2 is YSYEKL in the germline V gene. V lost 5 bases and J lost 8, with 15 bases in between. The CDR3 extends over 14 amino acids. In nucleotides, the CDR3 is TGCGCCAGCAGCGCCCTTTTGCGGCGGGAAAAACTGTTTTTT. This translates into CASSALLRREKLFF.

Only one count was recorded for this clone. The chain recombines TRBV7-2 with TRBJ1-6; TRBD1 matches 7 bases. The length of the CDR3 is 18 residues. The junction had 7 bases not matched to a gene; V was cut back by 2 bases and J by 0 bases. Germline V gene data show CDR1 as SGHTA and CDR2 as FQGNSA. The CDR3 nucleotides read TGTGCCAGCAGCTTACGACAGGGTTGGGGCTCCTATAATTCACCCCTCCACTTT. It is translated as CASSLRQGWGSYNSPLHF.

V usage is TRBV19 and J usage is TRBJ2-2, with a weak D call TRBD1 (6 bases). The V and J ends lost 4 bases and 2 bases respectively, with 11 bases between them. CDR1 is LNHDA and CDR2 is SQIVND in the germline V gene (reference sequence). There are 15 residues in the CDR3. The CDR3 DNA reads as TGTGCCAGTAGTACCGGGACAACTAACACCGGGGAGCTGTTTTTT. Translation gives CASSTGTTNTGELFF.

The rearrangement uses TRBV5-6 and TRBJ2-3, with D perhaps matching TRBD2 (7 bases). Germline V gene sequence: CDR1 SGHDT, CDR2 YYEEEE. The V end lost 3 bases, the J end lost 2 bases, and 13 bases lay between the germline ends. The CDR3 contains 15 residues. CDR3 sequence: CASSSGGQPTDTQYF. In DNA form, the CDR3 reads TGTGCCAGCAGCTCGGGGGGCCAACCCACAGATACGCAGTATTTT.

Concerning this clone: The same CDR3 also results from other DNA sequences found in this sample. This chain's CDR3 is CASSSRGDTQYF. In DNA form, the CDR3 reads TGTGCCAGCAGTTCGCGGGGAGATACGCAGTATTTT. The chain is built from TRBV7-9 and TRBJ2-3; tentatively, D is TRBD2 (6 bases). Germline V gives CDR1 SEHNR, CDR2 FQNEAQ (reference sequence). V lost 6 bases and J 5 bases, leaving 9 bases between the germline ends. The CDR3 is 12 residues long.

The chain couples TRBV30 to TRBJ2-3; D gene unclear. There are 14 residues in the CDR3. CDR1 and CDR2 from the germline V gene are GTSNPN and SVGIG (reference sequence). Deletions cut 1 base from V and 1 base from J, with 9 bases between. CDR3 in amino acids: CAWSGSAGTDTQYF. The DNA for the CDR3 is TGTGCCTGGAGTGGATCGGCGGGCACAGATACGCAGTATTTT.

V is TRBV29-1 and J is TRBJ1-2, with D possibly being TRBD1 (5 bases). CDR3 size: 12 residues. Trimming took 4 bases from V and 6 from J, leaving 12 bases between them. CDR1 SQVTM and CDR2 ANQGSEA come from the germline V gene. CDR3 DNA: TGCAGCGTTGCCCCAGGGTTGGATGGCTACACCTTC. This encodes CSVAPGLDGYTF.

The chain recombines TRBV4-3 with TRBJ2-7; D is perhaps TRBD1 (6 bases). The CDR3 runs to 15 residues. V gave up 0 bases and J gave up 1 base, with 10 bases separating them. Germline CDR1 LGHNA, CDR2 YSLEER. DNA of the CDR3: TGCGCCAGCAGCCAAGAGGTAGGACAGTCCTACGAGCAGTACTTC. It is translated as CASSQEVGQSYEQYF.

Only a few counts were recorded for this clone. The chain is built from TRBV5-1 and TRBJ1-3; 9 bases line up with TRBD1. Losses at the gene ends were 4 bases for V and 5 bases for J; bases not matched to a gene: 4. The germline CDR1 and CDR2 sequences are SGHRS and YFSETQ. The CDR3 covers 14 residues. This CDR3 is CASSPGQGRNTIYF. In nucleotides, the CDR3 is TGCGCCAGCAGCCCCGGACAGGGGCGAAACACCATATATTTT.

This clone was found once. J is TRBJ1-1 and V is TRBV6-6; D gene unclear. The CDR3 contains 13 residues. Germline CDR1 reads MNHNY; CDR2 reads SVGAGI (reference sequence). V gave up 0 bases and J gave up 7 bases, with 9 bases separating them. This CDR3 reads CASSYSTPGEAFF. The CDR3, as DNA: TGTGCCAGCAGTTACTCGACACCTGGTGAAGCTTTCTTT.

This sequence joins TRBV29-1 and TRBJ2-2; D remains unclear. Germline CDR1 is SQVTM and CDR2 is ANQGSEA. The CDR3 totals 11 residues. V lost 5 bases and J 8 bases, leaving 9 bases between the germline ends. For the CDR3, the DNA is TGCAGCGTTCTGTACTCGGGGGAGCTGTTTTTT. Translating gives CSVLYSGELFF.

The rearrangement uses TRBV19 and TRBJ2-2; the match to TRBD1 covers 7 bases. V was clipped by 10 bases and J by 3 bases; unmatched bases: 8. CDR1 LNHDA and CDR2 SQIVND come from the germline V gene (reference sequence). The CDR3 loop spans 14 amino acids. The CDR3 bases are TGTGCCACCAAGACAGGGAGCGACACCGGGGAGCTGTTTTTT. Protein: CATKTGSDTGELFF. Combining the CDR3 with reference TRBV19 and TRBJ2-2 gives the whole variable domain DGGITQSPKYLFRKEGQNVTLSCEQNLNHDAMYWYRQDPGQGLRLIYYSQIVNDFQKGDIAEGYSVSREKKESFPLTVTSAQKNPTAFYLCATKTGSDTGELFFGEGSRLTVL.

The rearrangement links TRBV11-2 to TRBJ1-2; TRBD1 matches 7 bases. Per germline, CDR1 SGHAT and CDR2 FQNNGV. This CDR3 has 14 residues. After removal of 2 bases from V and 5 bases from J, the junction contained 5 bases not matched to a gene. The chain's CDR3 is CASSLRTGTYGYTF. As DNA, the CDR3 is TGTGCCAGCAGCTTACGGACAGGCACTTATGGCTACACCTTC.

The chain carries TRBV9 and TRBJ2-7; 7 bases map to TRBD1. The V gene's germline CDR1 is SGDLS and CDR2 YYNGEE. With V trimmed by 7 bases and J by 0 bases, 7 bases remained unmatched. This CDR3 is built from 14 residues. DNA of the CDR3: TGTGCCAGCGCGGAAGGGGACAGCTCCTACGAGCAGTACTTC. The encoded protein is CASAEGDSSYEQYF.

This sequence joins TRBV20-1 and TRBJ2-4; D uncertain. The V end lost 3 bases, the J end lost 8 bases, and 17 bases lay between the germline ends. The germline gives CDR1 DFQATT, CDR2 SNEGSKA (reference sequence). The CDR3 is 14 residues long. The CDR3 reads CSASGDAAADIQYF. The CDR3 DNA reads TGCAGTGCTAGTGGAGACGCCGCGGCGGACATTCAGTACTTC.